What follows describes a single TCR beta chain. This record belongs to a study of blood T cell repertoires in COVID-19. On the study more broadly: Both acute and convalescent COVID-19 samples were obtained from the United States, Italy and Spain. PBMCs, B-cell-depleted T cells, or T cells provided the cDNA or gDNA that made up the material.

The data were produced by immunoSEQ multiplex PCR, yet TCRdb's version contains in-frame clones alone and is incomplete. The table shows 200,000 to 250,000 clones, with approximately 90% occurring only once. V lost 5 bases and J 6 bases, leaving 15 bases between the germline ends. Germline loops: CDR1 SEHNR, CDR2 FQNEAQ (reference sequence). This CDR3 has 14 residues. The TCR comes from a woman aged 18-29 years who had recovered from COVID-19. Sequencing used PBMCs or T cells enriched from blood (not recorded which). The chain joins TRBV7-9 to TRBJ2-3; D not resolved. CDR3 coding DNA: TGTGCCAGCAGCCATGCACCTTTGGCCGATACGCAGTATTTT. Its translation is CASSHAPLADTQYF.